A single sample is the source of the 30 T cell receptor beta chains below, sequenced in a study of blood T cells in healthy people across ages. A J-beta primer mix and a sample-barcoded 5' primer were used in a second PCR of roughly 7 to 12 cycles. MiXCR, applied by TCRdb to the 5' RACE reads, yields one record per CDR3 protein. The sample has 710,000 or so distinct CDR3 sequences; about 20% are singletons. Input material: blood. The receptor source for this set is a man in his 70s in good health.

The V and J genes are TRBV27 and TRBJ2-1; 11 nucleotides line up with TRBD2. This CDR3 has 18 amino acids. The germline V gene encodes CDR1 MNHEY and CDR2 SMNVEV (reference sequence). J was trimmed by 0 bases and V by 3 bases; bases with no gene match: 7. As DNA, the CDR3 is TGTGCCAGCAGTTTTCTAGCGGGAGGACTGAGCTCCTACAATGAGCAGTTCTTC. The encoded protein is CASSFLAGGLSSYNEQFF.

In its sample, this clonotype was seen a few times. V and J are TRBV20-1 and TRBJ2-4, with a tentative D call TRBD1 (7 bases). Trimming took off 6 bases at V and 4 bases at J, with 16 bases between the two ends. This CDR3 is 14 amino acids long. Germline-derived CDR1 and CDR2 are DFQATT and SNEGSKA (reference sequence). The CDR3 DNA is TGCAGTGCGACAGGGACTCCAAAAAAAAACATTCAGTACTTC. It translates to CSATGTPKKNIQYF.

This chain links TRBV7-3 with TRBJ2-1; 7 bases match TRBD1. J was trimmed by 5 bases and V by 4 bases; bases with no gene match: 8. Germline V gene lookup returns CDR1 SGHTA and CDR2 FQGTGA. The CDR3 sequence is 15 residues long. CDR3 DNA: TGTGCCAGCAGCTCGGGACAGTATCAGGACAATGAGCAGTTCTTC. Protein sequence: CASSSGQYQDNEQFF.

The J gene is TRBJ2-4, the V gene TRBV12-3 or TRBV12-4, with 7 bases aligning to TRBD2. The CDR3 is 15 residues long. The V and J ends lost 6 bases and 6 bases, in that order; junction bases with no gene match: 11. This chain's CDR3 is CASRSSWGGTNIQYF. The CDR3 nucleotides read TGTGCCAGCAGATCCTCCTGGGGGGGTACAAACATTCAGTACTTC.

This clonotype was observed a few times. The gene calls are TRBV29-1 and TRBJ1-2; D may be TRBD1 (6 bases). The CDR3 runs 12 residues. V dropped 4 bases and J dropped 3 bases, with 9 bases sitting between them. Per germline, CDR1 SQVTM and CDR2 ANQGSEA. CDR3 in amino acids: CSVVRGDYGYTF. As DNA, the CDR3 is TGCAGCGTTGTAAGGGGGGACTATGGCTACACCTTC.

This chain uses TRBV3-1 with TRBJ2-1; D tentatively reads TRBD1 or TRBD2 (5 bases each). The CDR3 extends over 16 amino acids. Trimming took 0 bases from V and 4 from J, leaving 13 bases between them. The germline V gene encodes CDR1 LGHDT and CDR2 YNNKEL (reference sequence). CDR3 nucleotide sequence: TGTGCCAGCAGCCAAGACCCCGGGACGGTTTACAATGAGCAGTTCTTC. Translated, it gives CASSQDPGTVYNEQFF.

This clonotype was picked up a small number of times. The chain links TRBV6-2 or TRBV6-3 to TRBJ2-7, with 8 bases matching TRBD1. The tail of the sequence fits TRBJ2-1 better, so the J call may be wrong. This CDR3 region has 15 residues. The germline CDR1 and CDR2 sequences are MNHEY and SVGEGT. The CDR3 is CASSYGRTGWNEQFF. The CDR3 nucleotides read TGTGCCAGCAGTTATGGAAGGACAGGGTGGAATGAGCAGTTCTTC.

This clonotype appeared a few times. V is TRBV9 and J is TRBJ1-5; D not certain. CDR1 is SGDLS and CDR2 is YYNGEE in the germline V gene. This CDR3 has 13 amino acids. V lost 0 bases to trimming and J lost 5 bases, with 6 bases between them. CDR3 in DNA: TGTGCCAGCAGCGTAGAGGCGGATCAGCCCCAGCATTTT. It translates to CASSVEADQPQHF.

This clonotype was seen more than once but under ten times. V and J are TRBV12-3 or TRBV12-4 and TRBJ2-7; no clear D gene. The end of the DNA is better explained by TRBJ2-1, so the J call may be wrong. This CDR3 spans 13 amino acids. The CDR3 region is CASSLSPVVEQFF. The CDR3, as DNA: TGTGCCAGCAGTCTTTCTCCGGTTGTAGAGCAGTTCTTC.

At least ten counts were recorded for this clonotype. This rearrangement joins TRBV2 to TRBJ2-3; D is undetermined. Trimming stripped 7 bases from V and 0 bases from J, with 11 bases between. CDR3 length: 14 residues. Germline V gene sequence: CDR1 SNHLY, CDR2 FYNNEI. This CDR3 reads CASMSSPSTDTQYF. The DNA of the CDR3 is TGTGCCAGCATGTCAAGTCCTAGCACAGATACGCAGTATTTT. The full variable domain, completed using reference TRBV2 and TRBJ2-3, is EPEVTQTPSHQVTQMGQEVILRCVPISNHLYFYWYRQILGQKVEFLVSFYNNEISEKSEIFDDQFSVERPDGSNFTLKIRSTKLEDSAMYFCASMSSPSTDTQYFGPGTRLTVL.

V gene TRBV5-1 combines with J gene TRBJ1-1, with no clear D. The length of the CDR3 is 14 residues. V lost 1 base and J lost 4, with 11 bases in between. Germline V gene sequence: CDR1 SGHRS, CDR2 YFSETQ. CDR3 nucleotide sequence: TGCGCCAGCAGCTTGTGGGAACGGATCACTGAAGCTTTCTTT. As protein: CASSLWERITEAFF. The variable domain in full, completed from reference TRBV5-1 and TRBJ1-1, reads KAGVTQTPRYLIKTRGQQVTLSCSPISGHRSVSWYQQTPGQGLQFLFEYFSETQRNKGNFPGRFSGRQFSNSRSEMNVSTLELGDSALYLCASSLWERITEAFFGQGTRLTVV.

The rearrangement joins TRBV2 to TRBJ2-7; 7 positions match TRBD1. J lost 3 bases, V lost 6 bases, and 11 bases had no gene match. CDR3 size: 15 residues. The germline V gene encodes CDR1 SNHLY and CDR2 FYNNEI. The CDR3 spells CASRGDRWTDYEQYV. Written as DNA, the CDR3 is TGTGCCAGCAGGGGGGACAGATGGACAGACTACGAGCAGTACGTC.

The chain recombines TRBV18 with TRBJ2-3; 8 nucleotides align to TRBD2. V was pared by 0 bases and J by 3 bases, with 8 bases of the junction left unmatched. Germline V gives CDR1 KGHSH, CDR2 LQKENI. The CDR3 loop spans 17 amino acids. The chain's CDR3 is CASSPPSRREATDTQYF. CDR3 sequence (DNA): TGTGCCAGCTCACCACCCAGCAGGCGGGAGGCTACAGATACGCAGTATTTT.

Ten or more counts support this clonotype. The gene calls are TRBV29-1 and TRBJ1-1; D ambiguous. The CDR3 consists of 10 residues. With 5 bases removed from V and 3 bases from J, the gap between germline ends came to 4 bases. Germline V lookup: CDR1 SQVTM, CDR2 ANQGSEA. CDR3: CSVLDTEAFF. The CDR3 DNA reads TGCAGCGTTTTAGACACTGAAGCTTTCTTT.

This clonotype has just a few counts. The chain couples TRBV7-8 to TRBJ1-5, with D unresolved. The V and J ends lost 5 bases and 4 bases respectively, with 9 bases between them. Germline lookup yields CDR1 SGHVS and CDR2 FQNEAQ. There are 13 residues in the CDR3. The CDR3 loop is CASSPTENQPQHF. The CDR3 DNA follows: TGTGCCAGCAGCCCCACAGAAAATCAGCCCCAGCATTTT.

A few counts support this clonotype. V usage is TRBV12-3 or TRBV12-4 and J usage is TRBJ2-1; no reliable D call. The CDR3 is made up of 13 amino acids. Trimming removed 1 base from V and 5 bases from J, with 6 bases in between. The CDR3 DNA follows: TGTGCCAGCAGTTTAGGGCCCGACAATGAGCAGTTCTTC. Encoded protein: CASSLGPDNEQFF.

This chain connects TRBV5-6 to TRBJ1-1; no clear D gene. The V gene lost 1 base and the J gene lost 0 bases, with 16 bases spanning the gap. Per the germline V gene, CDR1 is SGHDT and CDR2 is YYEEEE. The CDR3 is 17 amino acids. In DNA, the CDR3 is TGTGCCAGCAGCTTGACACAGTTTTTCATCATGAACACTGAAGCTTTCTTT. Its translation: CASSLTQFFIMNTEAFF.

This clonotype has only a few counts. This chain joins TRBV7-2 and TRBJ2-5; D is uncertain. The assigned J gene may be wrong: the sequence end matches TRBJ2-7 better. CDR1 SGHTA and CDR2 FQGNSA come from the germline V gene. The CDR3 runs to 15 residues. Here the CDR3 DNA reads TGTGCCAGCAGCCTGGAACTACTGTTATCCTACGAGCAGTACTTC. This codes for CASSLELLLSYEQYF.

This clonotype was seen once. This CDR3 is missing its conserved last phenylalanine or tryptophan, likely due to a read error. The CDR3, as DNA: TGTGCCAGCAGCTTTTACGGCGGATCCCACCAAGAGACCCAGTACCTC. Translated: CASSFYGGSHQETQYL. The chain employs TRBV7-2 and TRBJ2-5; D call uncertain. There are 16 residues in the CDR3. V gave up 3 bases and J gave up 0 bases, with 14 bases separating them. Per germline, CDR1 SGHTA and CDR2 FQGNSA.

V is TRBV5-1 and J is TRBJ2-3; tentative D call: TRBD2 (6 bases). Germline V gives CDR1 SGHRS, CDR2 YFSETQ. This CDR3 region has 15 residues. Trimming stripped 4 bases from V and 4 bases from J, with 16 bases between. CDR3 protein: CASSLSGGVADTQYF. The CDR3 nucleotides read TGCGCCAGCAGCCTTTCCGGAGGGGTGGCAGATACGCAGTATTTT.

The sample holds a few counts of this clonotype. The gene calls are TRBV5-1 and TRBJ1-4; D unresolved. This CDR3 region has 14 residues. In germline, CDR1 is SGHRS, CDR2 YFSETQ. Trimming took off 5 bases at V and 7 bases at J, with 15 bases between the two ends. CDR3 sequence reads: CASSGSPGFEKLFF. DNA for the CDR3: TGCGCCAGCAGTGGAAGCCCAGGTTTTGAAAAACTGTTTTTT.

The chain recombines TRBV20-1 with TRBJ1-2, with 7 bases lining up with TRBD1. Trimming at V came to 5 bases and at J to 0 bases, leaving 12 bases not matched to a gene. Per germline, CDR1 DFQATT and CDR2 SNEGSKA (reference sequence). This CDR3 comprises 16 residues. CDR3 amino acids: CSAYGGQSRANYGYTF. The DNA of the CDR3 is TGCAGTGCTTACGGGGGACAGTCGAGAGCTAACTATGGCTACACCTTC.

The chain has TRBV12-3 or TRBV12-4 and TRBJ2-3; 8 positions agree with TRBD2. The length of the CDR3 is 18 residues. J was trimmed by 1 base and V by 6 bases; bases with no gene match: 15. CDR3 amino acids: CASSLGAAGDSGTDTQYF. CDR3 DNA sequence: TGTGCCAGCAGCCTCGGTGCAGCGGGAGACTCGGGCACAGATACGCAGTATTTT.

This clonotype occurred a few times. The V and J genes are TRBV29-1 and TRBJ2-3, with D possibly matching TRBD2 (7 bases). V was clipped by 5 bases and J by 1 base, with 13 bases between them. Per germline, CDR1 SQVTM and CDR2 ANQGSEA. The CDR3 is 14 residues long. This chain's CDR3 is CSVRRGGGTDTQYF. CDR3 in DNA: TGCAGCGTTAGGAGGGGGGGTGGCACAGATACGCAGTATTTT.

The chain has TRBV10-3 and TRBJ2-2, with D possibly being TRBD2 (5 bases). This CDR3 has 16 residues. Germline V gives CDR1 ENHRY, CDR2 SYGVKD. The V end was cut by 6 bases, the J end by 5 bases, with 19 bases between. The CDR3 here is CAISPRAARGTGELFF. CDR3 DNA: TGTGCCATCAGCCCCCGGGCAGCGCGAGGGACCGGGGAGCTGTTTTTT.

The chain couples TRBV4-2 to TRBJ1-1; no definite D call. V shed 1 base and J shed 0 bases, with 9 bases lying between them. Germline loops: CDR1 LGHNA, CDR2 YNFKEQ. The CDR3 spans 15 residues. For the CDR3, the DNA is TGTGCCAGCAGCCAAGGAAGACAAATGAACACTGAAGCTTTCTTT. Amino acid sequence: CASSQGRQMNTEAFF.

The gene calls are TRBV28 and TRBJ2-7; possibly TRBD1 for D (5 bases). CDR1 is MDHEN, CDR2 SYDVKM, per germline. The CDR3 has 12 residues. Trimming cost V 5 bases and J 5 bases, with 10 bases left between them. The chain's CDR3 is CASSSGRDEQYF. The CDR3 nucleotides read TGTGCCAGCAGTAGTGGCAGGGACGAGCAGTACTTC.

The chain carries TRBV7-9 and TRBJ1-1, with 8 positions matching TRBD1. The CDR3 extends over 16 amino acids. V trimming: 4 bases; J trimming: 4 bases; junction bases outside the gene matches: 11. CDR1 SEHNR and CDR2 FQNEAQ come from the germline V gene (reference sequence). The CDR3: CASSSIPDRGSTEAFF. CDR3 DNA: TGTGCCAGCAGCTCAATCCCTGACAGGGGAAGCACTGAAGCTTTCTTT.

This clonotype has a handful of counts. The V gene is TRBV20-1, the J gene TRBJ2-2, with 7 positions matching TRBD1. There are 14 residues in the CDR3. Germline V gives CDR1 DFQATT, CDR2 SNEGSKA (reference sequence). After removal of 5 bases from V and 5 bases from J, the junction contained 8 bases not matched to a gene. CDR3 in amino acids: CSAPRTGPTGELFF. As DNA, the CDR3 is TGCAGTGCTCCGCGGACAGGTCCGACCGGGGAGCTGTTTTTT.

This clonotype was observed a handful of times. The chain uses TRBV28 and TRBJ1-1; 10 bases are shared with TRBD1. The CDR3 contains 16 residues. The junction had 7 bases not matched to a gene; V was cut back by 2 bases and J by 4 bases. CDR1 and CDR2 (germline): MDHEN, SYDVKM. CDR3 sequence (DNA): TGTGCCAGCAGTTTACTCCGGGACAGGGGATCCACTGAAGCTTTCTTT. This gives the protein CASSLLRDRGSTEAFF.